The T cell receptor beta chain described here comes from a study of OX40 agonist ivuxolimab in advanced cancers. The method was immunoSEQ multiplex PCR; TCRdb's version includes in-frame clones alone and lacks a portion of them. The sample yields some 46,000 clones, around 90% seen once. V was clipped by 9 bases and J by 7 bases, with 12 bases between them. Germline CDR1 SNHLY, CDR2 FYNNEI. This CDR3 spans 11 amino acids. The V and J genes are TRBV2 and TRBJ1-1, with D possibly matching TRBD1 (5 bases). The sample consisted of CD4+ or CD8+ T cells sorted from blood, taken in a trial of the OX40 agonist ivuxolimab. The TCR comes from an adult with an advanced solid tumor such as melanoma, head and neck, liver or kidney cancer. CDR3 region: CASRHDSEAFF. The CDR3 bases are TGTGCCAGTCGACACGACAGTGAAGCTTTCTTT.